Below, 20 T cell receptor beta chains from the same sample are listed, as sequenced in a study of T cell responses to AZD1222 COVID-19 vaccine. The table came from immunoSEQ multiplex PCR; TCRdb's copy has only in-frame clones and leaves some out. The data show 200,000 or so clones, around 87% seen once. The specimen was peripheral blood, collected on day 0 of MenACWY control vaccination. The receptors were sampled from an adult in good health.

The chain has TRBV27 and TRBJ2-7, with D possibly TRBD1 on 5 matching bases. Trimming cost V 0 bases and J 4 bases, with 7 bases left between them. Germline CDR1 reads MNHEY; CDR2 reads SMNVEV (reference sequence). The CDR3 loop spans 13 amino acids. Here the CDR3 DNA reads TGTGCCAGCAGTTTATCGGGGCTGTACGAGCAGTACTTC. Protein: CASSLSGLYEQYF.

The chain joins TRBV7-8 to TRBJ1-6; D is ambiguous. In germline, CDR1 is SGHVS, CDR2 FQNEAQ. The CDR3 has 13 amino acids. V gave up 5 bases and J gave up 8 bases, with 10 bases separating them. CDR3 nucleotide sequence: TGTGCCAGCAGCCTAATAACCGATTCACCCCTCCACTTT. Protein: CASSLITDSPLHF.

This chain's CDR3 is CASSYARQGQAFF. In DNA form, the CDR3 reads TGTGCCAGCAGTTACGCCCGACAGGGTCAAGCTTTCTTT. The V and J genes are TRBV6-5 and TRBJ1-1, with 7 bases lining up with TRBD1. The germline V gene has CDR1 MNHEY and CDR2 SVGAGI. Trimming took 2 bases from V and 9 from J; bases not matched to a gene: 6. There are 13 residues in the CDR3.

The chain joins TRBV4-2 to TRBJ1-5, with D tentatively TRBD1 (6 bases). Per germline, CDR1 LGHNA and CDR2 YNFKEQ. This CDR3 is 15 amino acids long. Trimming left V 0 bases short and J 3 bases short, with 9 bases between. The DNA of the CDR3 is TGTGCCAGCAGCCAAGAGGACAGTATCAATCAGCCCCAGCATTTT. Its translation is CASSQEDSINQPQHF.

The rearrangement uses TRBV28 and TRBJ2-1; D not certain. The CDR3 covers 13 residues. The germline gives CDR1 MDHEN, CDR2 SYDVKM. V was shortened by 4 bases and J by 7 bases, with 11 bases between the two germline ends. The CDR3 loop reads CASSSAQVNEQFF. CDR3 DNA: TGTGCCAGCAGTTCCGCCCAGGTGAATGAGCAGTTCTTC.

V usage is TRBV24-1 and J usage is TRBJ2-7; D is possibly TRBD2 (6 bases). Between the trimmed V and J ends, which lost 4 bases and 5 bases, there was a span of 11 bases. CDR1 and CDR2 from the germline V gene are KGHDR and SFDVKD. This CDR3 has 13 amino acids. CDR3 bases: TGTGCCACCAGTGAGGCGGGGTTCGACGAGCAGTACTTC. Its protein product is CATSEAGFDEQYF.

The chain employs TRBV6-5 and TRBJ1-6, with D tentatively TRBD1 (5 bases). From germline, CDR1 is MNHEY and CDR2 SVGAGI. This CDR3 contains 15 residues. V lost 7 bases and J 7 bases, leaving 17 bases between the germline ends. The CDR3 is CASTQSGALNSPLHF. CDR3 DNA: TGTGCCAGCACCCAATCTGGGGCCTTGAATTCACCCCTCCACTTT.

The chain recombines TRBV3-1 (or the pseudogene TRBV3-2) with TRBJ2-1, with 10 bases matching TRBD2. The CDR3 is made up of 15 amino acids. V gave up 1 base and J gave up 7 bases; unmatched junction bases: 4. Germline CDR1 reads LGHDT; CDR2 reads YNNKEL (reference sequence). As DNA, the CDR3 is TGTGCCAGCAGCCAAGGGAGCGGGGGGGCGAATGAGCAGTTCTTC. Amino acids: CASSQGSGGANEQFF.

The chain recombines TRBV2 with TRBJ2-3, with 7 bases matching TRBD2. CDR3 length: 16 amino acids. The V gene end was trimmed by 6 bases and the J gene end by 2 bases; junction bases not matched to a gene: 11. Germline assignment: CDR1 SNHLY and CDR2 FYNNEI. In DNA form, the CDR3 reads TGTGCCAGCAGGGGTGGGGCAGCGGGGTACACAGATACGCAGTATTTT. Protein: CASRGGAAGYTDTQYF.

Only a few counts were recorded for this clone. The CDR3 DNA follows: TGTGCCACCAGCAGAGATAACTTAGGGAGCTACGAGCAGTACTTC. It codes for CATSRDNLGSYEQYF. The chain is built from TRBV15 and TRBJ2-7, with a possible D match to TRBD2 (5 bases). V shed 0 bases and J shed 3 bases, with 12 bases lying between them. CDR1 and CDR2 (germline): LNHNV, YYDKDF (reference sequence). The CDR3 has 15 residues.

This clone has just a few counts. This chain connects TRBV27 to TRBJ1-4; D unresolved. Germline lookup yields CDR1 MNHEY and CDR2 SMNVEV (reference sequence). The CDR3 contains 12 residues. V was shortened by 6 bases and J by 7 bases, with 9 bases between the two germline ends. The CDR3 DNA follows: TGTGCCAGCAGGGGCGTTAGTGAAAAACTGTTTTTT. Its translation: CASRGVSEKLFF.

The gene calls are TRBV28 and TRBJ2-6; 8 bases are a match to TRBD2. This CDR3 has 16 amino acids. With V trimmed by 11 bases and J by 1 base, 10 bases remained unmatched. The V gene's germline CDR1 is MDHEN and CDR2 SYDVKM. CDR3 sequence: CASQGAGASGANVLTF. CDR3 DNA: TGTGCCTCCCAGGGAGCGGGAGCATCTGGGGCCAACGTCCTGACTTTC.

The rearrangement uses TRBV12-3 or TRBV12-4 and TRBJ2-3; unclear D gene. The CDR3 totals 11 residues. Between the trimmed V and J ends, which lost 3 bases and 4 bases, there was a span of 2 bases. The CDR3 region has the DNA TGTGCCAGCAGTTTTTCAGATACGCAGTATTTT. Translating gives CASSFSDTQYF.

V gene TRBV28 combines with J gene TRBJ1-5; D might be TRBD1 (5 bases). This CDR3 spans 16 amino acids. V shed 6 bases and J shed 3 bases, with 18 bases lying between them. CDR1 MDHEN and CDR2 SYDVKM come from the germline V gene. The CDR3 is CASRGSGGGDNQPQHF. The DNA of the CDR3 is TGTGCCAGCAGGGGTAGCGGGGGAGGGGACAATCAGCCCCAGCATTTT.

This clone has just a few counts. J is TRBJ2-1 and V is TRBV19; 9 positions agree with TRBD2. The trim removed 7 bases at V and 9 bases at J, leaving 13 bases unmatched. This CDR3 has 15 residues. CDR1 and CDR2 (germline): LNHDA, SQIVND (reference sequence). The CDR3 nucleotides are TGTGCCAGTACTAAACCGGGACTAGCTACGACTGAGCAGTTCTTC. Translating gives CASTKPGLATTEQFF.

The chain joins TRBV30 to TRBJ2-5, with D hard to call. The CDR3 consists of 11 residues. The germline V gene encodes CDR1 GTSNPN and CDR2 SVGIG (reference sequence). V was pared by 1 base and J by 10 bases, with 10 bases between. CDR3 region: CAWSAMGFQYF. The CDR3 DNA sequence: TGTGCCTGGAGTGCCATGGGTTTCCAGTACTTC.

The chain has TRBV5-8 and TRBJ1-6; 8 bases agree with TRBD1. The CDR3 extends over 17 amino acids. Germline V gene sequence: CDR1 SGHTS, CDR2 YDEGEE. Trimming removed 4 bases from V and 0 bases from J; junction bases left unmatched: 6. The CDR3 bases are TGTGCCAGCAGCCCGGGACAGGCCTCCTCCTATAATTCACCCCTCCACTTT. This translates into CASSPGQASSYNSPLHF. Drawing the rest from reference TRBV5-8 and TRBJ1-6, the complete variable domain is EAGVTQSPTHLIKTRGQQATLRCSPISGHTSVYWYQQALGLGLQFLLWYDEGEERNRGNFPPRFSGRQFPNYSSELNVNALELEDSALYLCASSPGQASSYNSPLHFGNGTRLTVT.

This chain uses TRBV30 with TRBJ2-5; D possibly matches TRBD1 or TRBD2 (5 bases each). With 2 bases removed from V and 9 bases from J, the gap between germline ends came to 16 bases. The CDR3 has 13 residues. Germline values: CDR1 GTSNPN, CDR2 SVGIG (reference sequence). The CDR3 DNA follows: TGTGCCTGGAGTACCACCACCAGAGGGGCCCAGTACTTC. Translation: CAWSTTTRGAQYF.

This rearrangement joins TRBV5-1 to TRBJ2-7; tentative D call: TRBD2 (7 bases). The CDR3 runs to 14 residues. Trimming left V 4 bases short and J 5 bases short, with 16 bases between. In germline, CDR1 is SGHRS, CDR2 YFSETQ. The CDR3 sequence is CASSGGGVSDEQYF. The CDR3 coding sequence is TGCGCCAGCAGCGGAGGGGGGGTCTCGGACGAGCAGTACTTC.

The V gene is TRBV24-1, the J gene TRBJ2-7, with 7 positions matching TRBD1. With V trimmed by 3 bases and J by 6 bases, 10 bases remained unmatched. The germline CDR1 and CDR2 sequences are KGHDR and SFDVKD. CDR3 length: 15 amino acids. The CDR3 sequence: CATSDRTGGRAEQYF. The CDR3 DNA sequence: TGTGCCACCAGTGATCGGACAGGAGGACGGGCCGAGCAGTACTTC.